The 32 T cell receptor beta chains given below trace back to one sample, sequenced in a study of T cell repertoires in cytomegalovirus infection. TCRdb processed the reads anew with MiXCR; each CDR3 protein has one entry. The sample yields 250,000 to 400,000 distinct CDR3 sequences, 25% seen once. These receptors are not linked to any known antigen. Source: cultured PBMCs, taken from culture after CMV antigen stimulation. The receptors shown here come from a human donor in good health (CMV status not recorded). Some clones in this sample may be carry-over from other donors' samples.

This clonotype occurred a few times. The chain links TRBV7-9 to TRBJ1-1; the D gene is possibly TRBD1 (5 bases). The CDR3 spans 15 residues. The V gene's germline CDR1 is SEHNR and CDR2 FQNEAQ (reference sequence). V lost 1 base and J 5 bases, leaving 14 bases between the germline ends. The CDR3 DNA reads TGTGCCAGCAGCTTAGGGGGGAGCGGCGGGACTGAAGCTTTCTTT. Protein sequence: CASSLGGSGGTEAFF.

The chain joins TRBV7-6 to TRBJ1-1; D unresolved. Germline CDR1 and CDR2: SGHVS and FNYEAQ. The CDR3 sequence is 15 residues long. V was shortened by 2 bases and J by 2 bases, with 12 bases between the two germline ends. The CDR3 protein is CASSLSPGPNTEAFF. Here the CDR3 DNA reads TGTGCCAGCAGCTTAAGTCCCGGACCCAACACTGAAGCTTTCTTT.

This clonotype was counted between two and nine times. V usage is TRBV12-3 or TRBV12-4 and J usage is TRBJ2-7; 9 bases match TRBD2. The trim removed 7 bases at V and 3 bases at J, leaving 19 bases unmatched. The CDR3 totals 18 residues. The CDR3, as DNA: TGTGCCAGCATCTCAGGGGTAGCGGGAGCCATCCACGTCTACGAGCAGTACGTC. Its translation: CASISGVAGAIHVYEQYV.

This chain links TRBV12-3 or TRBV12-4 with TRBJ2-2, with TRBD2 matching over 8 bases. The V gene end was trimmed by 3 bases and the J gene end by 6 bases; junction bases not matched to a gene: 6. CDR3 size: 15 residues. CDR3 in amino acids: CASSFYSGTAGELFF. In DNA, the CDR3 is TGTGCCAGCAGTTTCTATAGCGGGACCGCCGGGGAGCTGTTTTTT.

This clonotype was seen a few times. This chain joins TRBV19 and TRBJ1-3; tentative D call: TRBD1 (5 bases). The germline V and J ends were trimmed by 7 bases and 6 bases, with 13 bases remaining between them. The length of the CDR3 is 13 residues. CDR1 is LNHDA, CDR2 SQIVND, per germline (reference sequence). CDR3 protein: CASTRDAKNTIYF. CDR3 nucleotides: TGTGCCAGTACGAGGGACGCAAAAAACACCATATATTTT. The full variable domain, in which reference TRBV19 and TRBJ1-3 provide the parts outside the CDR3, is DGGITQSPKYLFRKEGQNVTLSCEQNLNHDAMYWYRQDPGQGLRLIYYSQIVNDFQKGDIAEGYSVSREKKESFPLTVTSAQKNPTAFYLCASTRDAKNTIYFGEGSWLTVV.

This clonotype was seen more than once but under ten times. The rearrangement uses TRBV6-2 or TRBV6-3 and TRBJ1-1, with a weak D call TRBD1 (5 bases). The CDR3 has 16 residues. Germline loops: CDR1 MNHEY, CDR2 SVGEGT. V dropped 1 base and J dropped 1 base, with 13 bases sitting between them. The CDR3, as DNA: TGTGCCAGCAGTTACTTGTCGACAGCCGGGAACACTGAAGCTTTCTTT. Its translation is CASSYLSTAGNTEAFF.

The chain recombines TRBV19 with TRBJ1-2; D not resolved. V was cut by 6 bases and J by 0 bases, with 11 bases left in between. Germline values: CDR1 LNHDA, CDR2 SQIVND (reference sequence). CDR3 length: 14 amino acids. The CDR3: CASRRRPSNYGYTF. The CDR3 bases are TGTGCCAGTAGGAGACGGCCCTCTAACTATGGCTACACCTTC.

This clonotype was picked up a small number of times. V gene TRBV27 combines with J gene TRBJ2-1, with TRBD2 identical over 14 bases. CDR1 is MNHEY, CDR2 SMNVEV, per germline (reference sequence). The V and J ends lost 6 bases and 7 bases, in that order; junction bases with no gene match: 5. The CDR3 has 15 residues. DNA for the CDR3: TGTGCCAGCAGAACCGGGACTAGCGGGAGAAATGAGCAGTTCTTC. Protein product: CASRTGTSGRNEQFF.

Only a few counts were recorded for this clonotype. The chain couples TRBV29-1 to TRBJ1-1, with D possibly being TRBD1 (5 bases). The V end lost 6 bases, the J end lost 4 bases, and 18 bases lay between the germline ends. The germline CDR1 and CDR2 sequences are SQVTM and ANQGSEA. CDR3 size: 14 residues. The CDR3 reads CSVIRGTGSTEAFF. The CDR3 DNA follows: TGCAGCGTAATAAGGGGTACGGGGAGCACTGAAGCTTTCTTT.

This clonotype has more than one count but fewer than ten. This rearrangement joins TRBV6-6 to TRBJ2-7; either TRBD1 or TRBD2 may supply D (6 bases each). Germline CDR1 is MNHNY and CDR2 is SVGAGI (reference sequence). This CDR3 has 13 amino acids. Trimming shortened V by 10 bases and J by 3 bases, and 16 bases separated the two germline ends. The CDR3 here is CATVQGGGYEQYF. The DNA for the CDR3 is TGTGCCACCGTACAGGGAGGCGGCTACGAGCAGTACTTC.

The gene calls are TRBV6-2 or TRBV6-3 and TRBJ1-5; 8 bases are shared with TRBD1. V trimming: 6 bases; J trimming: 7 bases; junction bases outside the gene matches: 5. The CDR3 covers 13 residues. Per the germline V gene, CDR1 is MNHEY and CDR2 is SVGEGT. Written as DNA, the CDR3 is TGTGCCAGCAGGGGACAGGCCAGACAGCCCCAGCATTTT. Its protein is CASRGQARQPQHF.

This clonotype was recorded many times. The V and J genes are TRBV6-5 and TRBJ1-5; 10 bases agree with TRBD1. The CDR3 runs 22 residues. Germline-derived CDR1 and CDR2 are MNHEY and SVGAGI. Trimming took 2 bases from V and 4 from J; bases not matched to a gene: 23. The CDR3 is CASSYTKPSRDRGRGRNQPQHF. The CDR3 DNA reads TGTGCCAGCAGTTACACAAAACCGTCCCGGGACAGGGGACGGGGGAGGAATCAGCCCCAGCATTTT.

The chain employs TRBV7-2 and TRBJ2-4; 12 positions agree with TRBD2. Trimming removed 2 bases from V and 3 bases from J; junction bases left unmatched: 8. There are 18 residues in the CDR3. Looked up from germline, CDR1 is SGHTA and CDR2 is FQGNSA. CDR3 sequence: CASSLLSSGRVVKNIQYF. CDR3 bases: TGTGCCAGCAGCTTATTATCTAGCGGGAGGGTAGTCAAAAACATTCAGTACTTC.

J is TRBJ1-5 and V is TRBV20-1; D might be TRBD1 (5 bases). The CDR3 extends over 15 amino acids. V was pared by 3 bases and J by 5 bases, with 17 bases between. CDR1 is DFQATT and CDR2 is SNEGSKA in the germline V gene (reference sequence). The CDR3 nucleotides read TGCAGTGCTAGCCATTATGGGACTCACCATCAGCCCCAGCATTTT. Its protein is CSASHYGTHHQPQHF.

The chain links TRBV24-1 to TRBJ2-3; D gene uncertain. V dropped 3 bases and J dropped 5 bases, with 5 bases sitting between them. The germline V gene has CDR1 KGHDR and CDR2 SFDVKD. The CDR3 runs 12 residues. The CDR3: CATSDPGDTQYF. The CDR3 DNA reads TGTGCCACCAGTGATCCGGGAGATACGCAGTATTTT.

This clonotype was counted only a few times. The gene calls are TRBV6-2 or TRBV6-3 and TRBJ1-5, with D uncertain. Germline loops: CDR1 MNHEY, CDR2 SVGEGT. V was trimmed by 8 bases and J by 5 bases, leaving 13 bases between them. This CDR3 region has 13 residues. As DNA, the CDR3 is TGTGCCAGCTCGACCTTCCCGCATCAGCCCCAGCATTTT. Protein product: CASSTFPHQPQHF.

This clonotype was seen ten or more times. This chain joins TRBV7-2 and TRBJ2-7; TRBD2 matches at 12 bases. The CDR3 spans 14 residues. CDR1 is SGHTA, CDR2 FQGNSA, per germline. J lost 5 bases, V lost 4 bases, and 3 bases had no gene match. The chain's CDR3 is CASSSSGRADEQYV. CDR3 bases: TGTGCCAGCAGCTCTAGCGGGAGGGCCGACGAGCAGTACGTC.

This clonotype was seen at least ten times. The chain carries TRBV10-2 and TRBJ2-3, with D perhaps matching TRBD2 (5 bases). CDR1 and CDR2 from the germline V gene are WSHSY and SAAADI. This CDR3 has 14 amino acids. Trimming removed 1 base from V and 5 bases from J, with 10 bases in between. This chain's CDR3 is CASSEYRDGDTQYF. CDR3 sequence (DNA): TGCGCCAGCAGTGAGTACCGGGATGGAGATACGCAGTATTTT.

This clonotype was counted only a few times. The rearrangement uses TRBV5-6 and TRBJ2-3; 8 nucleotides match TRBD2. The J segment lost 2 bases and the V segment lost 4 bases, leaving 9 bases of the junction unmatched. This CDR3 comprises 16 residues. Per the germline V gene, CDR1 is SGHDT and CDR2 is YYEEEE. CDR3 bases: TGTGCCAGCAGCCGCGGGGGGAGCGGCTACACAGATACGCAGTATTTT. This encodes CASSRGGSGYTDTQYF.

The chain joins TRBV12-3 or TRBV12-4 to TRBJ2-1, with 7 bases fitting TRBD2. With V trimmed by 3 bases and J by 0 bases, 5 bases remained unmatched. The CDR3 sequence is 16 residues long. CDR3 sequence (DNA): TGTGCCAGCAGTTTGAGCGGGACCCCCTCCTACAATGAGCAGTTCTTC. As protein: CASSLSGTPSYNEQFF.

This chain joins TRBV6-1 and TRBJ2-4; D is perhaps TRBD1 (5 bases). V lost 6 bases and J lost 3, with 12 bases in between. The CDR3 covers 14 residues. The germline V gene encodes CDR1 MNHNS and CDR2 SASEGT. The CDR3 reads CASRPGSVKNIQYF. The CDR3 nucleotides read TGTGCCAGCAGACCAGGGTCGGTCAAAAACATTCAGTACTTC.

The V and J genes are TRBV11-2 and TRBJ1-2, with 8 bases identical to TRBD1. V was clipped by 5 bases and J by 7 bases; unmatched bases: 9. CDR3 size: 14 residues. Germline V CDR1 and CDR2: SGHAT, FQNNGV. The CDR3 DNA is TGTGCCAGCAGCCGTCCCGGGACAGGTCTTGGCTACACCTTC. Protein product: CASSRPGTGLGYTF.

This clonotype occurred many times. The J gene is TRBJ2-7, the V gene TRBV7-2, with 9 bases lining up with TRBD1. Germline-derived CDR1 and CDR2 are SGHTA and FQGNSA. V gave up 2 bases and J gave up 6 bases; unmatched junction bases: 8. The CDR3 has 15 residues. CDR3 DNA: TGTGCCAGCAGCTTAAATCGGGGACAGGGAGGCGAGCAGTACTTC. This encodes CASSLNRGQGGEQYF. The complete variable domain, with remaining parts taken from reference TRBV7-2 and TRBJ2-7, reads GAGVSQSPSNKVTEKGKDVELRCDPISGHTALYWYRQSLGQGLEFLIYFQGNSAPDKSGLPSDRFSAERTGGSVSTLTIQRTQQEDSAVYLCASSLNRGQGGEQYFGPGTRLTVT.

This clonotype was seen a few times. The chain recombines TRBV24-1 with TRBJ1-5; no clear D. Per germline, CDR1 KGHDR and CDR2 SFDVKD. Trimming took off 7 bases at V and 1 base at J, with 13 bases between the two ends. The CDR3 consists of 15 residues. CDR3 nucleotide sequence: TGTGCCACCAGCGCCGGCGGGGTGAGCAATCAGCCCCAGCATTTT. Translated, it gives CATSAGGVSNQPQHF.

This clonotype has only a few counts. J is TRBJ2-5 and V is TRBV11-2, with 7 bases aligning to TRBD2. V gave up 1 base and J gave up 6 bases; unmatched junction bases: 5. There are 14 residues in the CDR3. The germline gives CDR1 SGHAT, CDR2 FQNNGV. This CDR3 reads CASSLGGGSKTQYF. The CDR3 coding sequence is TGTGCCAGCAGCTTAGGCGGCGGGAGTAAGACCCAGTACTTC. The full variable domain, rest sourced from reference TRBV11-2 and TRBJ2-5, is EAGVAQSPRYKIIEKRQSVAFWCNPISGHATLYWYQQILGQGPKLLIQFQNNGVVDDSQLPKDRFSAERLKGVDSTLKIQPAKLEDSAVYLCASSLGGGSKTQYFGPGTRLLVL.

The CDR3 spells CSATPPPREALDTQYF. CDR3 sequence (DNA): TGCAGTGCTACCCCCCCTCCGCGGGAAGCACTAGATACGCAGTATTTT. V usage is TRBV20-1 and J usage is TRBJ2-3, with D possibly TRBD2 on 6 matching bases. The CDR3 totals 16 residues. The germline V and J ends were trimmed by 4 bases and 5 bases, with 22 bases remaining between them. Per germline, CDR1 DFQATT and CDR2 SNEGSKA (reference sequence).

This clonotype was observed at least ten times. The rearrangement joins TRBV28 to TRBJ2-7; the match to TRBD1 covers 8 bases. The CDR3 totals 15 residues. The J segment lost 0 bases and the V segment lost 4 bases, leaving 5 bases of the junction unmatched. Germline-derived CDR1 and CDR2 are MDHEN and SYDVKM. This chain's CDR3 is CASSSWTGSSYEQYF. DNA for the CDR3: TGTGCCAGCAGTTCCTGGACAGGGAGCTCCTACGAGCAGTACTTC.

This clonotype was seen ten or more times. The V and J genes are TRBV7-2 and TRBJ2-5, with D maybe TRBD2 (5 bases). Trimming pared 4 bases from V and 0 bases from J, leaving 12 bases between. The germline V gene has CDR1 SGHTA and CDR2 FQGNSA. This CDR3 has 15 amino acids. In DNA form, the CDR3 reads TGTGCCAGCAGCTACCGGGGAGCGTACCAAGAGACCCAGTACTTC. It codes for CASSYRGAYQETQYF.

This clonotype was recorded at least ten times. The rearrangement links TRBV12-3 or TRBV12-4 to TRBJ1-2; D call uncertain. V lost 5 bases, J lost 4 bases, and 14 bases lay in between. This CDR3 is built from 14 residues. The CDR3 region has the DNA TGTGCCAGCAGTCCAAGGACGGCATCCTATGGCTACACCTTC. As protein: CASSPRTASYGYTF.

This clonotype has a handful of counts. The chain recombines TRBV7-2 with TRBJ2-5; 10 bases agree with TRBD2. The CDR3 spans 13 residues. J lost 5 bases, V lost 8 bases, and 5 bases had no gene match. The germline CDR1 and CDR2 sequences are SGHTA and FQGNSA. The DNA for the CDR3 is TGTGCCAGCCTAGCGGGAGTGGCGGAGACCCAGTACTTC. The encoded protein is CASLAGVAETQYF.

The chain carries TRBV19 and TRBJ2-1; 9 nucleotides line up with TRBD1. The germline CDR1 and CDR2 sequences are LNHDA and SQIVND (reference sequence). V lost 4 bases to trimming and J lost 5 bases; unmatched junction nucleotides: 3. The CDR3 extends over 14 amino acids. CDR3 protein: CASSTGTGHNEQFF. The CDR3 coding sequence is TGTGCCAGTAGTACCGGGACAGGGCACAATGAGCAGTTCTTC.

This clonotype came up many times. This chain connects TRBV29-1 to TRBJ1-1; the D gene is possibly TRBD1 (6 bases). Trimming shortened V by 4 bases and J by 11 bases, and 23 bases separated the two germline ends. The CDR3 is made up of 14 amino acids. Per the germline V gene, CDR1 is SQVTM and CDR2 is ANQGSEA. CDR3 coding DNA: TGCAGCGTTGTGGGAGCCGACGGGGGCATAGGGGCTTTCTTT. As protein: CSVVGADGGIGAFF.